This entry features one TCR beta chain sequence. Its target is not known. The data stem from a study of human T cells and chemical hapten exposure. Study in general: Cases of alopecia areata, totalis or universalis occurred in a predominantly female patient group. Minor volume differences among pooled libraries chiefly drove per-sample TCR yield variation.

Regarding the study as a whole: DPC sensitization produced no change in TCRs with frequency above 1 in 1000.

MiXCR, applied by TCRdb to the RACE reads, yields one record per CDR3 protein. The data show 35,000 to 50,000 distinct CDR3 sequences, under 12% seen once. CDR1 and CDR2 from the germline V gene are MNHEY and SVGAGI. With V trimmed by 4 bases and J by 6 bases, 5 bases remained unmatched. The CDR3 is made up of 15 amino acids. Time point described: pre-sensitization, week 0. Treatment meaning: therapeutic diphenylcyclopropenone sensitization with weekly scalp DPC. The chain combines TRBV6-5 with TRBJ2-3; 12 bases fit TRBD2. The sequence derives from a man aged 25 to 40 with alopecia areata. Some clones in this sample may be carry-over from other donors' samples. The specimen comprised whole blood, sampled in connection with sensitization to the hapten diphenylcyclopropenone (DPC). In DNA form, the CDR3 reads TGTGCCAGCAGTTTACTAGCGGGAGGTTCGGATACGCAGTATTTT. Translated: CASSLLAGGSDTQYF.